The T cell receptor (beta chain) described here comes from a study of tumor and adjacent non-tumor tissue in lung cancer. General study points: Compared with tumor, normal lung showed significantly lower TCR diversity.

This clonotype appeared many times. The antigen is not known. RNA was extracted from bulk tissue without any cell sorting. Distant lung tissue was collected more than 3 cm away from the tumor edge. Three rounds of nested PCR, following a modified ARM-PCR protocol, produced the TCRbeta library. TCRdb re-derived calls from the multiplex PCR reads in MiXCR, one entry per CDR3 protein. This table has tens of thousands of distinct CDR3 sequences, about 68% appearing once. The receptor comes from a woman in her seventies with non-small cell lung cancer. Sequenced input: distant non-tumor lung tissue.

This CDR3 is CASSEEGGYEQYF. The CDR3 nucleotides read TGTGCCAGCAGTGAAGAGGGGGGCTACGAGCAGTACTTC. The genes are TRBV6-1 and TRBJ2-7, with D possibly being TRBD1 or TRBD2 (6 bases each). The CDR3 covers 13 residues. CDR1 is MNHNS, CDR2 SASEGT, per germline. V was shortened by 1 base and J by 3 bases, with 7 bases between the two germline ends.